This T cell receptor (beta chain) was sequenced in a study of metastatic and nonmetastatic thyroid tumors (dated by TCRdb to about 2020). Background on the whole study: Repertoires from peripheral blood and from tumor or nodule tissue samples of malignant and benign thyroid patients were compared. General findings and caveats noted by the study authors: In both blood and tumor samples, malignant tumors were reported to have significantly higher TCR beta diversity than benign nodules.

V lost 1 base and J lost 8 bases; the stretch between them is 17 bases long. For CDR1 and CDR2, the germline V gene (reference sequence) lists LGHDT and YNNKEL. The CDR3 spans 15 residues, from the cysteine through the phenylalanine. Just the 45-base CDR3 DNA is kept, in frame starting at base 1. Library prep was done by PCR. Sequencing was performed on an Illumina HiSeq 4000. The TCR beta-chain CDR3 region of each patient was profiled by high-throughput sequencing. As for the authors' bioinformatics: CDR3 differences across clinicopathological groups were used to build a classifier for discriminating distant-metastatic papillary thyroid cancer patients. Repertoire diversity was assessed with the Shannon index, and tumor-blood repertoire similarity with the Morisita-Horn index. TCRdb reprocessed the public reads (quality trimming at Q25 with fastp, clone calling with MiXCR) and kept in-frame beta chains. TCRdb, rather than the study authors, made the V and J calls. The sample includes fewer than 20,000 clones, with 25% to 35% observed a single time. The top ten clones comprise roughly a quarter of the sample.

None of the patients had been given any treatment before thyroid surgery. Patient clinical samples collected from about 2012 to 2018 were retrospectively analysed using T-cell receptor beta sequencing. This clone was detected ten times or more. The antigen this receptor binds is unknown. Base qualities are not recorded, but no much larger clone differs from it by a single base. The material sequenced was tumor tissue. The sequence is built from TRBV3-1 and TRBJ1-2; matching of 5 bases hints at TRBD1 as the D gene. This clonotype was sampled from a male donor with papillary thyroid cancer or a benign thyroid nodule (not recorded which). Some clones in this sample may be carry-over from other donors' samples. Here is the DNA: TGTGCCAGCAGCCAAGTTCTGGGGACCCTCGGGGGCTACACCTTC. It translates as CASSQVLGTLGGYTF. The reference TRBV3-1 and TRBJ1-2 proteins fill in what lies around the CDR3, so the full variable domain reads DTAVSQTPKYLVTQMGNDKSIKCEQNLGHDTMYWYKQDSKKFLKIMFSYNNKELIINETVPNRFSPKSPDKAHLNLHINSLELGDSAVYFCASSQVLGTLGGYTFGSGTRLTVV.